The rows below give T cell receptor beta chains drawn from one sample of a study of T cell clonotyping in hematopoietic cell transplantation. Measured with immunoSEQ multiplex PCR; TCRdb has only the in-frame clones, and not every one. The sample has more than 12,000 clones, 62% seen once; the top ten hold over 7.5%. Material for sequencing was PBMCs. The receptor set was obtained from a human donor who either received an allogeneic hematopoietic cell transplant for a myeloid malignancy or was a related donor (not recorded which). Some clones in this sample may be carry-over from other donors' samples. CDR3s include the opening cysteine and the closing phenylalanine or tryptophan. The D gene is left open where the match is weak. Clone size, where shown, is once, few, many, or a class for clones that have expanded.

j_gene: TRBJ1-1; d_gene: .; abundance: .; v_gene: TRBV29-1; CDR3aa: CSVARRGTMRNTEAFF; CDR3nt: TGCAGCGTTGCCCGTCGGGGGACGATGAGGAACACTGAAGCTTTCTTT
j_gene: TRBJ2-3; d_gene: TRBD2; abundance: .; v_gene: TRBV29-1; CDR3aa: CSVAAGVSDTQYF; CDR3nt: TGCAGCGTTGCAGCGGGGGTTTCAGATACGCAGTATTTT
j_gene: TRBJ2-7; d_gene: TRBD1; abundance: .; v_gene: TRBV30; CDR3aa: CAWSLGQGYEQYF; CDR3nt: TGTGCCTGGAGCCTGGGACAGGGGTACGAGCAGTACTTC
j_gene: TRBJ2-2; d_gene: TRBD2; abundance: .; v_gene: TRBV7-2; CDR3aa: CASVPSGRNIGELFF; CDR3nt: TGTGCCAGCGTACCCAGCGGGAGGAACATCGGGGAGCTGTTTTTT
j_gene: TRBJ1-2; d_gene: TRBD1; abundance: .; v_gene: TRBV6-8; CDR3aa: CASSGTGTGEGYTF; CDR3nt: TGTGCCAGCAGTGGCACCGGGACAGGGGAAGGCTACACCTTC
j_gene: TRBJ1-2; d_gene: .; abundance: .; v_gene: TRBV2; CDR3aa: CASSVGGDDGYTF; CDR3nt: TGTGCCAGCAGTGTGGGGGGCGACGATGGCTACACCTTC
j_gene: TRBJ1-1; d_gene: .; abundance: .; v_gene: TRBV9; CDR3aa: CASSADQENTEAFF; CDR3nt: TGTGCCAGCAGCGCAGACCAGGAGAACACTGAAGCTTTCTTT
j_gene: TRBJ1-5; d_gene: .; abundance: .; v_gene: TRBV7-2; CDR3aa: CASSSSLRGGNQPQHF; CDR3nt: TGTGCCAGCAGCTCTTCACTGAGGGGGGGCAATCAGCCCCAGCATTTT
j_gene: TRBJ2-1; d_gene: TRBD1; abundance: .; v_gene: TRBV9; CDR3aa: CASSNGQGANEQFF; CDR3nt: TGTGCCAGCAGCAACGGACAGGGGGCCAATGAGCAGTTCTTC
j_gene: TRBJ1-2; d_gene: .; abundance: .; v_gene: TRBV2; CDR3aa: CASSEFHPAKYGYTF; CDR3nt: TGTGCCAGCAGTGAGTTCCACCCAGCAAAATATGGCTACACCTTC
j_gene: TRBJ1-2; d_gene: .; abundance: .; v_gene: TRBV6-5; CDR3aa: CASSARQYGYTF; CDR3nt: TGTGCCAGCAGTGCCCGACAGTATGGCTACACCTTC
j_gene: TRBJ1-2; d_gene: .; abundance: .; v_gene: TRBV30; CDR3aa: CALAGSNYGYTF; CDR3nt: TGTGCCTTAGCGGGGAGTAACTATGGCTACACCTTC
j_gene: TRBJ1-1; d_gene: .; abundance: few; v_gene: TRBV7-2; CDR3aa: CASSLEGSAIEAFF; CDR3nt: TGTGCCAGCAGCTTAGAAGGCAGCGCGATTGAAGCTTTCTTT
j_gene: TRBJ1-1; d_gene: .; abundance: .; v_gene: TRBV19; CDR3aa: CASSANPGASEAFF; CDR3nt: TGTGCCAGTAGTGCAAATCCAGGGGCGTCTGAAGCTTTCTTT
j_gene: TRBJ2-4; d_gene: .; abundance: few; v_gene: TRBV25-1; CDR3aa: CASRPDGFNIQYF; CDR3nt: TGTGCCAGCAGGCCAGACGGTTTCAACATTCAGTACTTC
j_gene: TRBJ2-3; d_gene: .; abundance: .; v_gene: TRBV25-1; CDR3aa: CASSPQASKSTDTQYF; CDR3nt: TGTGCCAGCTCCCCCCAAGCTAGCAAGAGCACAGATACGCAGTATTTT
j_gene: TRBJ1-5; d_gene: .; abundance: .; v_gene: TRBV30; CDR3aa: CAWSAAGVSNQPQHF; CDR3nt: TGTGCCTGGAGTGCCGCAGGGGTTAGCAATCAGCCCCAGCATTTT
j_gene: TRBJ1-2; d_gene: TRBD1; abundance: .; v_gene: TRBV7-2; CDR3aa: CASSSSGTENYGYTF; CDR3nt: TGTGCCAGCAGCTCATCCGGGACAGAGAACTATGGCTACACCTTC
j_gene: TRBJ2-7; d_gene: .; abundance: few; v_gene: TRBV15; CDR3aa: CATSQSGYSYEQYF; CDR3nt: TGTGCCACCAGTCAAAGCGGTTACTCCTACGAGCAGTACTTC